Listed here are 28 T cell receptor beta chains from one sample, sequenced in a study of shared clonotypes between healthy human individuals. The repertoire was sequenced with immunoSEQ multiplex PCR; TCRdb's copy has only in-frame clones and lacks some. The sample lists under 650,000 clones, 96% seen once, with about 0.064% in the top ten. The sequenced sample consisted of naive CD4+ T cells sorted from blood. Subset indicated: CD45RA+ positively selected. The receptor set was obtained from a woman in her 30s in good health.

This chain connects TRBV15 to TRBJ1-1; D is perhaps TRBD1 (6 bases). V lost 1 base and J 5 bases, leaving 8 bases between the germline ends. The CDR3 is 13 residues long. CDR1 is LNHNV, CDR2 YYDKDF, per germline (reference sequence). The CDR3: CATSRGGPTEAFF. DNA for the CDR3: TGTGCCACCAGCAGAGGGGGGCCAACTGAAGCTTTCTTT. Full variable domain (missing parts from reference TRBV15 and TRBJ1-1): DAMVIQNPRYQVTQFGKPVTLSCSQTLNHNVMYWYQQKSSQAPKLLFHYYDKDFNNEADTPDNFQSRRPNTSFCFLDIRSPGLGDTAMYLCATSRGGPTEAFFGQGTRLTVV.

This sequence joins TRBV14 and TRBJ2-1; 9 positions agree with TRBD2. This CDR3 contains 14 residues. Germline assignment: CDR1 SGHDN and CDR2 FVKESK. V lost 3 bases and J lost 9; bases outside the gene matches: 6. The CDR3 DNA sequence: TGTGCCAGCAGCCACGGCGGGAGGGCCCTTGAGCAGTTCTTC. Its translation: CASSHGGRALEQFF.

V is TRBV19 and J is TRBJ2-5; D might be TRBD2 (6 bases). Germline CDR1 LNHDA, CDR2 SQIVND (reference sequence). The CDR3 has 13 amino acids. Deletions cut 0 bases from V and 9 bases from J, with 11 bases between. The CDR3 here is CASSIDFAGPQYF. CDR3 DNA: TGTGCCAGTAGTATAGATTTTGCGGGGCCCCAGTACTTC.

This chain uses TRBV5-4 with TRBJ2-2; TRBD2 matches at 10 bases. The V and J ends lost 3 bases and 0 bases, in that order; junction bases with no gene match: 2. CDR1 and CDR2 (germline): SGHNT, YYREEE (reference sequence). The CDR3 has 16 residues. This CDR3 reads CASSSGLAANTGELFF. In DNA, the CDR3 is TGTGCCAGCAGCTCCGGACTAGCGGCGAACACCGGGGAGCTGTTTTTT.

The rearrangement links TRBV11-3 to TRBJ1-2; no clear D gene. Per germline, CDR1 SGHNT and CDR2 YENEEA. This CDR3 comprises 14 residues. Trimming took off 3 bases at V and 8 bases at J, with 16 bases between the two ends. The DNA of the CDR3 is TGTGCCAGCAGCTTCGAGGATCTCTTAGGGGGCTACACCTTC. Translated, it gives CASSFEDLLGGYTF.

The chain joins TRBV5-1 to TRBJ2-2; D is undetermined. The CDR3 sequence is 12 residues long. From germline, CDR1 is SGHRS and CDR2 YFSETQ. V gave up 2 bases and J gave up 5 bases, with 4 bases separating them. The CDR3 sequence: CASSFATGELFF. The DNA for the CDR3 is TGCGCCAGCAGCTTCGCGACCGGGGAGCTGTTTTTT.

J is TRBJ2-7 and V is TRBV10-3; 7 bases are shared with TRBD2. The V and J ends lost 4 bases and 4 bases, in that order; junction bases with no gene match: 7. This CDR3 has 14 residues. Germline V gene sequence: CDR1 ENHRY, CDR2 SYGVKD. The CDR3, as DNA: TGTGCCATCAGTGTTGGGGAGGGCCCTTACGAGCAGTACTTC. Amino acids: CAISVGEGPYEQYF.

CDR3 in DNA: TGTGCCGGAACTAGGGACAGGGTGAACACTGAAGCTTTCTTT. This sequence encodes CAGTRDRVNTEAFF. The genes are TRBV2 and TRBJ1-1; TRBD1 matches 9 bases. With V trimmed by 11 bases and J by 0 bases, 7 bases remained unmatched. Germline V gene lookup returns CDR1 SNHLY and CDR2 FYNNEI. There are 14 residues in the CDR3.

The V gene is TRBV18, the J gene TRBJ1-2; D gene uncertain. Trimming cost V 6 bases and J 1 base, with 6 bases left between them. The germline CDR1 and CDR2 sequences are KGHSH and LQKENI. This CDR3 region has 12 residues. CDR3 in amino acids: CASSSRNYGYTF. CDR3 DNA sequence: TGTGCCAGCTCTTCGCGTAACTATGGCTACACCTTC.

This chain's CDR3 is CASRSSTGLLVAFF. CDR3 DNA: TGTGCCAGCAGGTCATCGACAGGGCTTTTGGTAGCTTTCTTT. This sequence joins TRBV28 and TRBJ1-1, with TRBD1 matching 7 bases. CDR1 is MDHEN and CDR2 is SYDVKM in the germline V gene. V shed 6 bases and J 10 bases; nucleotides not matched to a gene: 14. The CDR3 consists of 14 residues.

The V call is TRBV6-5, the J call TRBJ2-7, with 8 bases aligning to TRBD2. In germline, CDR1 is MNHEY, CDR2 SVGAGI. CDR3 size: 15 residues. J lost 1 base, V lost 6 bases, and 8 bases had no gene match. The CDR3: CASRTTGTSSYEQYF. The CDR3 DNA reads as TGTGCCAGCAGAACAACCGGGACTAGTTCCTACGAGCAGTACTTC.

V usage is TRBV27 and J usage is TRBJ2-3; D is unclear. V was trimmed by 3 bases and J by 5 bases, leaving 6 bases between them. The germline CDR1 and CDR2 sequences are MNHEY and SMNVEV (reference sequence). The length of the CDR3 is 12 residues. CDR3 residues: CASSFSGDTQYF. CDR3 DNA: TGTGCCAGCAGTTTTTCCGGAGATACGCAGTATTTT.

The CDR3 sequence is CASTRDLAKNIQYF. CDR3 bases: TGTGCCAGCACGAGGGATCTAGCCAAAAACATTCAGTACTTC. The chain employs TRBV4-2 and TRBJ2-4; perhaps TRBD2 as D (5 bases). The germline V gene has CDR1 LGHNA and CDR2 YNFKEQ. The CDR3 loop spans 14 amino acids. V was pared by 7 bases and J by 0 bases, with 10 bases between.

The chain recombines TRBV2 with TRBJ2-5, with 10 bases lining up with TRBD2. Losses at the gene ends were 1 base for V and 1 base for J; bases not matched to a gene: 9. The CDR3 totals 18 residues. Germline-derived CDR1 and CDR2 are SNHLY and FYNNEI. CDR3 in amino acids: CASSEGRATSGAQETQYF. The CDR3 region has the DNA TGTGCCAGCAGTGAAGGCAGGGCCACTAGCGGGGCCCAAGAGACCCAGTACTTC.

The chain combines TRBV5-5 with TRBJ2-7, with unresolved D. The CDR3 sequence is 12 residues long. Germline V gene sequence: CDR1 SGHKS, CDR2 YYEKEE (reference sequence). Trimming removed 2 bases from V and 5 bases from J, with 8 bases in between. The CDR3 spells CASSFSRNEQYF. The CDR3 nucleotides are TGTGCCAGCAGCTTTTCCCGGAACGAGCAGTACTTC.

The sample holds a few counts of this clone. This chain joins TRBV7-9 and TRBJ1-2; unclear D gene. This CDR3 has 11 amino acids. Germline V gene lookup returns CDR1 SEHNR and CDR2 FQNEAQ (reference sequence). V shed 5 bases and J shed 3 bases, with 4 bases lying between them. CDR3 DNA sequence: TGTGCCAGCAGCCCTGACTATGGCTACACCTTC. Amino acid sequence: CASSPDYGYTF.

V and J are TRBV4-1 and TRBJ1-1; maybe TRBD1 (5 bases). This CDR3 is 14 amino acids long. Germline lookup yields CDR1 MGHRA and CDR2 YSYEKL. Trimming took off 0 bases at V and 6 bases at J, with 11 bases between the two ends. CDR3 nucleotide sequence: TGCGCCAGCAGCCAAGATTCGGGGCCATCTGAAGCTTTCTTT. Its translation is CASSQDSGPSEAFF.

The sample holds one count of this clone. J is TRBJ1-4 and V is TRBV28; 7 positions agree with TRBD1. With 5 bases clipped from V and 4 bases from J, the junction kept 7 bases outside the gene matches. The CDR3 loop spans 15 amino acids. Germline CDR1 reads MDHEN; CDR2 reads SYDVKM. In DNA, the CDR3 is TGTGCCAGCAGTATACCGACAGGGATTAATGAAAAACTGTTTTTT. Amino acids: CASSIPTGINEKLFF.

This clone showed up just once. The chain has TRBV19 and TRBJ2-6; D uncertain. CDR1 LNHDA and CDR2 SQIVND come from the germline V gene (reference sequence). The ends were cut back, 3 bases at V and 1 base at J, with 4 bases in the middle. This CDR3 has 14 amino acids. The CDR3 nucleotides are TGTGCCAGTAGTATGATTTCTGGGGCCAACGTCCTGACTTTC. Amino acids: CASSMISGANVLTF.

The CDR3 sequence: CASSSWPSYEQYF. The DNA for the CDR3 is TGTGCCAGCAGCAGCTGGCCATCCTACGAGCAGTACTTC. The chain recombines TRBV13 with TRBJ2-7; D gene ambiguous. V was trimmed by 5 bases and J by 1 base, leaving 9 bases between them. CDR1 and CDR2 (germline): PRHDT, FYEKMQ (reference sequence). CDR3 length: 13 residues.

V gene TRBV27 combines with J gene TRBJ2-5; 11 positions match TRBD2. The end of the DNA is better explained by TRBJ2-7, so the J call may be wrong. This CDR3 is built from 15 residues. In germline, CDR1 is MNHEY, CDR2 SMNVEV (reference sequence). The CDR3 is CASSTTSGGSYEQYF. The CDR3, as DNA: TGTGCCAGCAGTACCACTAGCGGGGGCTCCTACGAGCAGTACTTC.

The chain joins TRBV27 to TRBJ2-3, with no clear D. The germline V gene encodes CDR1 MNHEY and CDR2 SMNVEV (reference sequence). Trimming removed 6 bases at V and 6 bases at J, with 10 bases between. The CDR3 has 12 amino acids. The CDR3 DNA sequence: TGTGCCAGCAGGGCGCCGTTGGATACGCAGTATTTT. This encodes CASRAPLDTQYF.

V usage is TRBV6-5 and J usage is TRBJ2-7; weak D call: TRBD2 (5 bases). V was clipped by 2 bases and J by 2 bases, with 7 bases between them. CDR3 length: 13 residues. Germline V CDR1 and CDR2: MNHEY, SVGAGI. The CDR3, as DNA: TGTGCCAGCAGTTACGGGAGAGCCTACGAGCAGTACTTC. Amino acid sequence: CASSYGRAYEQYF.

The J gene is TRBJ1-1, the V gene TRBV7-3, with D possibly matching TRBD1 (6 bases). The V end was cut by 5 bases, the J end by 3 bases, with 7 bases between. Germline V gene data show CDR1 as SGHTA and CDR2 as FQGTGA. The CDR3 has 12 amino acids. The CDR3: CASSAGDTEAFF. The CDR3 DNA reads as TGTGCCAGCAGCGCAGGGGACACTGAAGCTTTCTTT.

This chain connects TRBV7-2 to TRBJ2-7, with 7 bases matching TRBD1. V shed 4 bases, J shed 2 bases, and the junction held 8 bases outside the gene matches. Germline CDR1 is SGHTA and CDR2 is FQGNSA. This CDR3 comprises 15 residues. CDR3 sequence: CASSSWDSETYEQYF. As DNA, the CDR3 is TGTGCCAGCAGCTCATGGGACAGCGAGACCTACGAGCAGTACTTC.

This chain links TRBV28 with TRBJ2-7; 8 nucleotides line up with TRBD1. Germline lookup yields CDR1 MDHEN and CDR2 SYDVKM. After removal of 7 bases from V and 2 bases from J, the junction contained 7 bases not matched to a gene. The CDR3 covers 14 residues. The DNA of the CDR3 is TGTGCCAGCACCGACAGACAGGGGCCCTACGAGCAGTACTTC. Translating gives CASTDRQGPYEQYF.

The chain employs TRBV5-6 and TRBJ1-4; weak D call: TRBD1 (6 bases). Trimming left V 5 bases short and J 7 bases short, with 18 bases between. From germline, CDR1 is SGHDT and CDR2 YYEEEE. This CDR3 has 15 residues. CDR3 bases: TGTGCCAGCAGGTCAAGGGGGGCCATTGGTGAAAAACTGTTTTTT. This translates into CASRSRGAIGEKLFF.

The count of this clone is one. The chain combines TRBV28 with TRBJ1-4; 7 bases are a match to TRBD1. V lost 3 bases and J lost 6; bases outside the gene matches: 4. The CDR3 is made up of 14 amino acids. CDR1 is MDHEN, CDR2 SYDVKM, per germline. The CDR3 DNA reads as TGTGCCAGCAGTTTGAACAGGGGTCATGAAAAACTGTTTTTT. It encodes CASSLNRGHEKLFF.